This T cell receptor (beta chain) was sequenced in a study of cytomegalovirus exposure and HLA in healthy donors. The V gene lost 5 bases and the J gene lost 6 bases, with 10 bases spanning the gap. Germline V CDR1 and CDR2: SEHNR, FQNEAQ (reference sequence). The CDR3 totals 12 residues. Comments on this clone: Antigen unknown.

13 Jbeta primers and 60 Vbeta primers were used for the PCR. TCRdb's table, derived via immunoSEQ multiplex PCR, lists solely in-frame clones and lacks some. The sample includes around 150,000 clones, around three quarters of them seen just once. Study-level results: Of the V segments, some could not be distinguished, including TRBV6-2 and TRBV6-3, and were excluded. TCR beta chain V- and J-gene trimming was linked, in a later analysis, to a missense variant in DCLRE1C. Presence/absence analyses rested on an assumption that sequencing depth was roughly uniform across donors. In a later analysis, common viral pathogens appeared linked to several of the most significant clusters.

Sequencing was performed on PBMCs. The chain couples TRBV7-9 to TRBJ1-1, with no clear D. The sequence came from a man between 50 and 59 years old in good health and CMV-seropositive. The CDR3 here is CASSRVRAEAFF. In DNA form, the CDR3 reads TGTGCCAGCAGCCGAGTGAGGGCTGAAGCTTTCTTT.